The text below deals with one T cell receptor (beta chain). The antigen remains unidentified. The data were obtained in a study of shared clonotypes between healthy human individuals. About the study: Each donor contributed plates that comprised three CD4 naive, three CD4 memory, two CD8 naive and one CD8 memory.

V dropped 5 bases and J dropped 5; count of bases not matched to a gene: 5. CDR3 length equals 15 residues. Germline V gene data show CDR1 as SEHNR and CDR2 as FQNEAQ (reference sequence). Study results and caveats: Although depth was large, rarefaction showed that sequencing of the sorted subsets was incomplete.

The assay was immunoSEQ multiplex PCR, and TCRdb's table has in-frame clones only and misses some. In the table there are millions of clones, about 95% of which are singletons. Naivety among CD8 cells was defined by CD45RO negativity and positive CCR7 selection, thereby excluding terminally differentiated effector memory CD45RA+ cells. This TCR was recovered from a man in his late teens or twenties in good health. Material for sequencing was naive CD8+ T cells sorted from blood. J is TRBJ2-1 and V is TRBV7-9, with 11 bases identical to TRBD2. Here the CDR3 reads CASSHSGGENNEQFF. The CDR3 DNA reads TGTGCCAGCAGCCATAGCGGGGGGGAGAACAATGAGCAGTTCTTC.